This TCR beta chain was obtained from a study of OX40 agonist ivuxolimab in advanced cancers. Overall study context: The drug used for patients, ivuxolimab, was an agonistic anti-OX40 (CD134) antibody. At 0.01 to 10 mg/kg, ivuxolimab was administered intravenously to patients every 2 weeks.

Germline V CDR1 and CDR2: MNHNY, SVGAGI (reference sequence). The CDR3 extends over 15 amino acids. With 0 bases clipped from V and 4 bases from J, the junction kept 3 bases outside the gene matches. Assay used: immunoSEQ multiplex PCR; TCRdb lists only in-frame clones, some missing. Among approximately 12,000 clones listed, around four fifths were seen once. This clonotype was sampled from an adult with an advanced solid tumor such as melanoma, head and neck, liver or kidney cancer. The sample here was CD4+ or CD8+ T cells sorted from blood, taken in a trial of the OX40 agonist ivuxolimab. The J gene is TRBJ1-2, the V gene TRBV6-6; TRBD1 matches at 9 bases. CDR3: CASSYSTGGGYGYTF. The CDR3 DNA sequence: TGTGCCAGCAGTTACTCGACAGGGGGAGGCTATGGCTACACCTTC.